Listed here is a single T cell receptor (beta chain). What it recognizes is unknown. Germline CDR1 reads SGHNT; CDR2 reads YENEEA. The CDR3 extends over 16 amino acids. Deletions cut 5 bases from V and 4 bases from J, with 17 bases between. Every patient experienced relapse after autologous stem cell transplantation, and brentuximab vedotin exposure varied. These data belong to a study of PD-1 blockade in classical Hodgkin lymphoma. Study-wide results and caveats: The authors have not defined what causes the repertoire differences, possibly disease activity or prior therapy. Nivolumab initiation under 1 year post-ASCT meant exclusion.

Measured with immunoSEQ multiplex PCR; TCRdb has only the in-frame clones, and not every one. This sample yields 15,000 to 20,000 clones, of which 70% to 85% are seen a single time; under 7.5% belongs to the top ten. The chain joins TRBV11-3 to TRBJ2-2; the D gene is possibly TRBD1 (5 bases). Sequences were derived from peripheral blood mononuclear cells (PBMCs), sampled at baseline. The clonotype originates from a human donor with classical Hodgkin lymphoma. CDR3 sequence (DNA): TGTGCCAGCAGCGACGACCTCAGGGTTGGCACCGGGGAGCTGTTTTTT. It is translated as CASSDDLRVGTGELFF.